The entry below describes one T cell receptor beta chain. No antigen is known for it. TCRdb keeps only in-frame clones here, not all; method: immunoSEQ multiplex PCR. The sample includes about 28,000 clones, around 85% seen only once; the top ten take approximately 8.3%. This specimen belongs to a study of radiotherapy plus CTLA-4 blockade in lung cancer. Study overall: Disease control was present in around a third of patients, and objective responses in roughly 17%.

Focal radiation with ipilimumab CTLA-4 blockade was given to patients with chemo-refractory metastatic non-small-cell lung cancer. Study-level points and caveats: The study found tumor-derived TCR clones expanded in blood after radiotherapy plus ipilimumab. Response, reportedly, was best predicted by interferon-beta along with early blood T cell clone dynamics.

The sequence derives from a human donor with non-small cell lung cancer who had stable disease on radiotherapy plus ipilimumab. Material: peripheral blood, obtained from a patient treated with radiotherapy plus ipilimumab.

CDR3 DNA sequence: TGTGCCAGCTCACCACAGGGAGGCAATCAGCCCCAGCATTTT. Amino acid sequence: CASSPQGGNQPQHF. This chain uses TRBV18 with TRBJ1-5; D gene uncertain. The germline V gene has CDR1 KGHSH and CDR2 LQKENI. Between the trimmed V and J ends, which lost 1 base and 2 bases, there was a span of 6 bases. The CDR3 runs to 14 residues. The variable domain in full, with the rest retrieved from reference TRBV18 and TRBJ1-5, is NAGVMQNPRHLVRRRGQEARLRCSPMKGHSHVYWYRQLPEEGLKFMVYLQKENIIDESGMPKERFSAEFPKEGPSILRIQQVVRGDSAAYFCASSPQGGNQPQHFGDGTRLSIL.